The TCR beta chain under discussion was sequenced for a study of cytomegalovirus exposure and HLA in healthy donors. Study-wide results and caveats: The study flagged roughly 160 TCR beta chains as cytomegalovirus-associated.

Comment on this clone: The antigen remains undetermined.

At the time of sampling, donors were nominally healthy, though unrecorded immune exposures were likely. 13 Jbeta primers and 60 Vbeta primers were used for the PCR. Assay: immunoSEQ multiplex PCR; the TCRdb copy retains only in-frame clones and omits some. Of 150,000 to 200,000 clones listed, 10% to 15% are singletons. The TCR sequence derives from a man between 45 and 60 years old in good health and CMV-seropositive. Sequenced: PBMCs.

Here the CDR3 reads CASRPPGGGSYEQYV. CDR3 DNA: TGTGCCAGCAGGCCCCCAGGCGGGGGTTCCTACGAGCAGTACGTC. This chain connects TRBV6-5 to TRBJ2-7; 7 positions agree with TRBD2. The CDR3 contains 15 residues. Germline-derived CDR1 and CDR2 are MNHEY and SVGAGI. The V gene end was trimmed by 6 bases and the J gene end by 1 base; junction bases not matched to a gene: 9.